This T cell receptor (beta chain) was captured by sequencing in a study of regulatory T cells in long-lasting Graves disease. Whole-study findings and limits: Between persistent patients, about 2,800 public clonotypes were shared, exceeding the 966 shared between new patients. With persistent disease, TRBV28, TRBJ1-2 and TRBJ2-5 were the favored segments.

In regard to this clonotype: What it binds is not known.

Time point reported: newly diagnosed GD, antithyroid drugs for less than 3 months. Isolated PBMC RNA provided the starting material for the TCR library. Sequencing libraries for TCR beta were prepared with iRepertoire HTBI primers and Arm-PCR of CDR3 regions. TCRdb used MiXCR to reprocess the multiplex PCR reads, holding one entry per CDR3 protein. This sample has about 560,000 distinct CDR3 sequences, with more than 15% found just once. The CDR3 covers 14 residues. Trimming took off 5 bases at V and 0 bases at J, with 9 bases between the two ends. CDR1 ENHRY and CDR2 SYGVKD come from the germline V gene. These data are also associated with another study on T cells in Graves' hyperthyroidism and ophthalmopathy. Per that paper: Primed by the HTBI set, a first-round RT-PCR was run on the TCR CDR3.

This clonotype was sampled from a man between 18 and 35 years old with Graves disease. The specimen was peripheral blood mononuclear cells (PBMCs), collected at new diagnosis, from a patient treated with antithyroid drugs. This sequence joins TRBV10-3 and TRBJ2-3, with no clear D. The CDR3 nucleotides are TGTGCCATCAGTCCTACGGCTAGCACAGATACGCAGTATTTT. Translated, it gives CAISPTASTDTQYF.